The 17 T cell receptor beta chains below all came from one sample that was sequenced in a study of T cell repertoires in ileal Crohn's disease. Time point described: neoterminal ileum biopsy at postoperative endoscopy, about 6 months after surgery. Repertoires were generated with immunoSEQ multiplex PCR, while TCRdb's copy carries only in-frame clones and drops some. The sample gives more than 60,000 clones, 85% to 90% of which show up once; roughly 2% is in the top ten. The sequenced sample was ileal tissue. The receptors come from an adult with Crohn's disease.

The chain uses TRBV28 and TRBJ1-4; 7 bases align to TRBD1. Germline values: CDR1 MDHEN, CDR2 SYDVKM. This CDR3 region has 14 residues. Losses at the gene ends were 6 bases for V and 5 bases for J; bases not matched to a gene: 6. The DNA of the CDR3 is TGTGCCAGCAGGATCACAGGGGTGAATGAAAAACTGTTTTTT. Protein product: CASRITGVNEKLFF.

The V call is TRBV9, the J call TRBJ2-1; D perhaps matches TRBD2 (6 bases). This CDR3 spans 16 amino acids. V dropped 2 bases and J dropped 8 bases, with 20 bases sitting between them. The germline CDR1 and CDR2 sequences are SGDLS and YYNGEE. CDR3 in amino acids: CASSVNKEGGSDEQFF. In nucleotides, the CDR3 is TGTGCCAGCAGCGTTAATAAGGAGGGAGGATCGGATGAGCAGTTCTTC.

V and J are TRBV6-1 and TRBJ2-5; 8 bases are shared with TRBD2. V was pared by 7 bases and J by 7 bases, with 8 bases of the junction left unmatched. Germline-derived CDR1 and CDR2 are MNHNS and SASEGT. The CDR3 extends over 13 amino acids. As DNA, the CDR3 is TGTGCCAGCAAGACACCGGGGGGGACGACCCAGTACTTC. Translation: CASKTPGGTTQYF.

V and J are TRBV23-1 and TRBJ2-7; D may be TRBD2 (6 bases). TRBV23-1 qualifies as an ORF whose function is uncertain. CDR3 size: 16 residues. Trimming pared 7 bases from V and 5 bases from J, leaving 24 bases between. The CDR3 nucleotides read TGCGCCAGCACCACTACTTCACGGGCGGGGATCAACGAGCAGTACGTC. It encodes CASTTTSRAGINEQYV.

The chain joins TRBV7-2 to TRBJ1-5, with a possible D match to TRBD1 (6 bases). V lost 2 bases to trimming and J lost 5 bases, with 16 bases between them. Germline V gene lookup returns CDR1 SGHTA and CDR2 FQGNSA. This CDR3 contains 16 residues. The CDR3 region has the DNA TGTGCCAGCAGCTTATCAGGGGCTCGTGCTGATCAGCCCCAGCATTTT. Its protein is CASSLSGARADQPQHF.

The chain links TRBV6-5 to TRBJ1-2, with TRBD1 matching over 8 bases. Germline V gene lookup returns CDR1 MNHEY and CDR2 SVGAGI. With V trimmed by 6 bases and J by 5 bases, 5 bases remained unmatched. CDR3 size: 13 residues. CDR3 sequence: CASRDRTGYGYTF. The DNA for the CDR3 is TGTGCCAGCAGGGATCGGACAGGGTATGGCTACACCTTC.

The chain combines TRBV4-2 with TRBJ2-5; the D gene is possibly TRBD2 (6 bases). Germline CDR1 and CDR2: LGHNA and YNFKEQ. V lost 2 bases and J lost 5, with 18 bases in between. The CDR3 is 16 residues long. As DNA, the CDR3 is TGTGCCAGCAGCCAATCTTTGGGAGGCTTCGGGGAGACCCAGTACTTC. Encoded protein: CASSQSLGGFGETQYF.

The V call is TRBV10-3, the J call TRBJ1-2; 11 nucleotides match TRBD1. Trimming took 5 bases from V and 6 from J; bases not matched to a gene: 14. The CDR3 contains 17 residues. Germline V gene sequence: CDR1 ENHRY, CDR2 SYGVKD. The CDR3 region is CAISYMTRDRGENGYTF. The CDR3 DNA is TGTGCCATCAGTTACATGACCCGGGACAGGGGGGAGAATGGCTACACCTTC.

As to this clone: This CDR3 is also generated by other DNA sequences in the sample. This chain uses TRBV28 with TRBJ1-5; 8 bases are shared with TRBD1. The CDR3 length is 14 residues. Germline V gene lookup returns CDR1 MDHEN and CDR2 SYDVKM. Trimming cost V 6 bases and J 4 bases; bases outside gene matches: 5. This chain's CDR3 is CASSLGQGNQPQHF. The CDR3 region has the DNA TGTGCCAGCAGCCTAGGACAGGGTAATCAGCCCCAGCATTTT. The full variable domain, completed using reference TRBV28 and TRBJ1-5, is DVKVTQSSRYLVKRTGEKVFLECVQDMDHENMFWYRQDPGLGLRLIYFSYDVKMKEKGDIPEGYSVSREKKERFSLILESASTNQTSMYLCASSLGQGNQPQHFGDGTRLSIL.

The genes are TRBV6-1 and TRBJ2-6, with no clear D. The germline V gene encodes CDR1 MNHNS and CDR2 SASEGT. V lost 3 bases and J lost 1, with 4 bases in between. This CDR3 comprises 14 residues. The CDR3 coding sequence is TGTGCCAGCAGTGATAGATCTGGGGCCAACGTCCTGACTTTC. This translates into CASSDRSGANVLTF.

The chain is built from TRBV5-1 and TRBJ2-3; D is uncertain. V gave up 5 bases and J gave up 0 bases, with 16 bases separating them. Germline V gene lookup returns CDR1 SGHRS and CDR2 YFSETQ. The CDR3 consists of 16 residues. CDR3 bases: TGCGCCAGCAGTGGCGGATTATCTTCTAGCACAGATACGCAGTATTTT. Residues: CASSGGLSSSTDTQYF. Full variable domain (outside the CDR3, taken from reference TRBV5-1 and TRBJ2-3): KAGVTQTPRYLIKTRGQQVTLSCSPISGHRSVSWYQQTPGQGLQFLFEYFSETQRNKGNFPGRFSGRQFSNSRSEMNVSTLELGDSALYLCASSGGLSSSTDTQYFGPGTRLTVL.

The J gene is TRBJ1-2, the V gene TRBV15; a possible D gene is TRBD1 (5 bases). Germline lookup yields CDR1 LNHNV and CDR2 YYDKDF (reference sequence). The V end was cut by 5 bases, the J end by 0 bases, with 13 bases between. The CDR3 totals 15 residues. The CDR3 bases are TGTGCCACCAGCGAGCAGGGTCCTGCTAACTATGGCTACACCTTC. This sequence encodes CATSEQGPANYGYTF.

V and J are TRBV15 and TRBJ1-4; no clear D gene. This CDR3 region has 15 residues. CDR1 LNHNV and CDR2 YYDKDF come from the germline V gene (reference sequence). Trimming pared 4 bases from V and 7 bases from J, leaving 16 bases between. The CDR3 DNA reads TGTGCCACCAGCAAAAGGGAGGGCGGGGTTGAAAAACTGTTTTTT. Protein sequence: CATSKREGGVEKLFF.

The chain joins TRBV5-4 to TRBJ2-3, with 12 bases lining up with TRBD2. Germline assignment: CDR1 SGHNT and CDR2 YYREEE (reference sequence). This CDR3 comprises 16 residues. Trimming took 3 bases from V and 4 from J; bases not matched to a gene: 6. CDR3: CASSSQLAGGADTQYF. CDR3 bases: TGTGCCAGCAGCTCTCAACTAGCGGGAGGAGCAGATACGCAGTATTTT.

The rearrangement uses TRBV5-4 and TRBJ2-1; D may be TRBD1 (5 bases). The CDR3 contains 13 residues. Looked up from germline, CDR1 is SGHNT and CDR2 is YYREEE (reference sequence). The V end was cut by 0 bases, the J end by 10 bases, with 11 bases between. The CDR3 sequence: CASSLATGTEQFF. The CDR3 DNA sequence: TGTGCCAGCAGCTTGGCCACAGGAACGGAGCAGTTCTTC.

This chain uses TRBV2 with TRBJ2-1; weak D call: TRBD1 (6 bases). Trimming took 10 bases from V and 2 from J, leaving 12 bases between them. Germline V gene sequence: CDR1 SNHLY, CDR2 FYNNEI. The CDR3 runs 13 residues. For the CDR3, the DNA is TGTGCCACCCAGGACAGTACCTACAATGAGCAGTTCTTC. Translation: CATQDSTYNEQFF.

The chain employs TRBV6-1 and TRBJ2-1; 7 bases agree with TRBD1. The CDR3 sequence is 13 residues long. Germline trimming cut 6 bases from V and 10 bases from J; bases unmatched to any gene: 9. Looked up from germline, CDR1 is MNHNS and CDR2 is SASEGT. The CDR3: CASRGQLAVEQFF. In DNA, the CDR3 is TGTGCCAGCAGGGGACAGCTTGCGGTAGAGCAGTTCTTC.